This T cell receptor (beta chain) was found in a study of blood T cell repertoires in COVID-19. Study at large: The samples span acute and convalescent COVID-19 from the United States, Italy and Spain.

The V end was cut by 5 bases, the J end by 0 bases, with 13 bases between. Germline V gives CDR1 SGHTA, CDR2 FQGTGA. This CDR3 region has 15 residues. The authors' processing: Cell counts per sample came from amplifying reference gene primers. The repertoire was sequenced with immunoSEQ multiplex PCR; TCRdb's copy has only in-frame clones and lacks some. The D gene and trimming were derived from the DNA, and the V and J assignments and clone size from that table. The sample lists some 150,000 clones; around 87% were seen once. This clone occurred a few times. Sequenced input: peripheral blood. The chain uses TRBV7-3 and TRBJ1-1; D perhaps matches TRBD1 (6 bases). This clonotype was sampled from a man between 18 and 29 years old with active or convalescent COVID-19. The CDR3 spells CASSPDSTMNTEAFF. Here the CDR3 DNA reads TGTGCCAGCAGCCCGGACAGCACCATGAACACTGAAGCTTTCTTT. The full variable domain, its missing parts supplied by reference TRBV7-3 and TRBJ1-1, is GAGVSQTPSNKVTEKGKYVELRCDPISGHTALYWYRQSLGQGPEFLIYFQGTGAADDSGLPNDRFFAVRPEGSVSTLKIQRTERGDSAVYLCASSPDSTMNTEAFFGQGTRLTVV.